This T cell receptor (beta chain) came from a study of response to subunit inactivated influenza vaccine. This CDR3 has 16 residues. V lost 4 bases and J lost 0, with 13 bases in between. The V gene's germline CDR1 is LGHDT and CDR2 YNNKEL (reference sequence). General observations from the study: The authors proposed limited new T cell recruitment per seasonal influenza vaccination.

Comment on this clonotype: Antigen: not known.

A single record per CDR3 protein comes from TCRdb applying MiXCR to the RT-PCR reads. The sample has about 520,000 distinct CDR3 sequences, roughly 25% seen once. This sample comprised CD4+ T cells sorted from PBMCs, obtained 5 days after vaccination. The TCR sequence derives from a man aged 50 to 60 who received an inactivated influenza vaccine. V usage is TRBV3-1 and J usage is TRBJ1-3; D uncertain. The CDR3 region has the DNA TGTGCCAGCAGCCCTCGGACGCCATACTCTGGAAACACCATATATTTT. This sequence encodes CASSPRTPYSGNTIYF.